A single sample is the source of the 15 T cell receptor beta chains below, sequenced in a study of Tregs in tolerant kidney transplant recipients. Sequencing was performed with immunoSEQ multiplex PCR; in TCRdb, only in-frame clones are kept and a portion is missing. The table has about 87,000 clones, over 85% seen once. This sample comprised CD4+ T cells from blood, obtained before the transplant. The source is a human donor who received a combined kidney and bone marrow transplant.

This chain links TRBV7-9 with TRBJ1-2; D remains unclear. This CDR3 comprises 14 residues. Trimming took off 3 bases at V and 3 bases at J, with 11 bases between the two ends. The germline gives CDR1 SEHNR, CDR2 FQNEAQ (reference sequence). The CDR3: CASSLQAEYYGYTF. CDR3 DNA: TGTGCCAGCAGCTTGCAAGCCGAGTACTATGGCTACACCTTC.

This clone has a handful of counts. The chain couples TRBV19 to TRBJ1-4; unclear D gene. Looked up from germline, CDR1 is LNHDA and CDR2 is SQIVND (reference sequence). With 3 bases removed from V and 7 bases from J, the gap between germline ends came to 6 bases. The CDR3 has 12 amino acids. CDR3 bases: TGTGCCAGTAGTATTCCAGGTGAAAAACTGTTTTTT. This codes for CASSIPGEKLFF.

This chain uses TRBV7-9 with TRBJ1-2; 11 bases align to TRBD1. The CDR3 is made up of 16 amino acids. Germline V lookup: CDR1 SEHNR, CDR2 FQNEAQ (reference sequence). V shed 5 bases, J shed 5 bases, and the junction held 10 bases outside the gene matches. Here the CDR3 DNA reads TGTGCCAGCAGCACCCTTCCGGGACAGGGGGGATATGGCTACACCTTC. It codes for CASSTLPGQGGYGYTF.

This rearrangement joins TRBV19 to TRBJ1-2, with D uncertain. V was pared by 1 base and J by 8 bases, with 8 bases between. The CDR3 has 12 amino acids. Germline V lookup: CDR1 LNHDA, CDR2 SQIVND (reference sequence). The CDR3, as DNA: TGTGCCAGTAGTATAGTAGGAGCCGGCTACACCTTC. Translating it yields CASSIVGAGYTF.

J is TRBJ1-1 and V is TRBV5-1; 9 bases are a match to TRBD1. The germline V gene encodes CDR1 SGHRS and CDR2 YFSETQ. CDR3 length: 14 residues. V shed 3 bases and J 4 bases; nucleotides not matched to a gene: 4. The CDR3 spells CASSSKGQGTEAFF. In DNA form, the CDR3 reads TGCGCCAGCAGCTCGAAGGGACAGGGCACTGAAGCTTTCTTT.

This chain uses TRBV4-3 with TRBJ2-2; TRBD2 matches 8 bases. The ends lost 4 bases at V and 4 bases at J; junction bases unmatched: 20. The CDR3 totals 20 residues. Looked up from germline, CDR1 is LGHNA and CDR2 is YSLEER. The CDR3 DNA follows: TGCGCCAGCAGCCGGCGACTCTTTCGGGAGGGTATTGAAGGCACCGGGGAGCTGTTTTTT. This encodes CASSRRLFREGIEGTGELFF.

Turning to this clone: The germline gene is not matched at one end of the junction; a read error may be the cause. The chain is built from TRBV6-1 and TRBJ1-5; tentatively, D is TRBD1 (6 bases). Germline V lookup: CDR1 MNHNS, CDR2 SASEGT. The CDR3 is 14 amino acids. CDR3 sequence reads: CASSERGGHQLQHF. In DNA form, the CDR3 reads TGTGCCAGCAGTGAACGGGGGGGCCATCAGCTCCAGCATTTT.

V and J are TRBV9 and TRBJ2-5; 11 bases map to TRBD2. With V trimmed by 4 bases and J by 9 bases, 14 bases remained unmatched. There are 16 residues in the CDR3. The germline CDR1 and CDR2 sequences are SGDLS and YYNGEE. Written as DNA, the CDR3 is TGTGCCAGCAGCCCAAGGCTAGCGGGGGGTCTCGGGGCCCAGTACTTC. Amino acids: CASSPRLAGGLGAQYF.

The chain is built from TRBV9 and TRBJ1-2, with 8 nucleotides matching TRBD1. The germline CDR1 and CDR2 sequences are SGDLS and YYNGEE. V gave up 3 bases and J gave up 7 bases; unmatched junction bases: 8. The CDR3 contains 14 residues. The CDR3: CASSALTGGGGYTF. The CDR3 DNA reads as TGTGCCAGCAGCGCTCTTACAGGGGGAGGTGGCTACACCTTC.

This sequence joins TRBV19 and TRBJ1-2, with 8 nucleotides matching TRBD1. V lost 7 bases to trimming and J lost 2 bases; unmatched junction nucleotides: 6. The length of the CDR3 is 14 residues. CDR1 LNHDA and CDR2 SQIVND come from the germline V gene (reference sequence). CDR3 sequence reads: CASTPTGENYGYTF. DNA for the CDR3: TGTGCCAGTACCCCGACAGGGGAAAACTATGGCTACACCTTC.

V usage is TRBV14 and J usage is TRBJ2-1; no definite D call. The germline V gene has CDR1 SGHDN and CDR2 FVKESK. The length of the CDR3 is 14 residues. V lost 4 bases and J 4 bases, leaving 11 bases between the germline ends. CDR3 sequence: CASSREGVYNEQFF. The CDR3 DNA reads as TGTGCCAGCAGCCGAGAAGGAGTATACAATGAGCAGTTCTTC.

CDR3 sequence reads: CSVEDASGGFPVEQYF. DNA for the CDR3: TGCAGCGTTGAGGACGCCTCAGGGGGCTTCCCGGTTGAGCAGTACTTC. This chain links TRBV29-1 with TRBJ2-7; 8 bases align to TRBD1. Germline CDR1 and CDR2: SQVTM and ANQGSEA. This CDR3 is built from 16 residues. With 3 bases clipped from V and 7 bases from J, the junction kept 17 bases outside the gene matches.

Notes on this clone: The identical CDR3 is also encoded by other nucleotide sequences in the sample. The gene calls are TRBV30 and TRBJ1-6; the D is unclear. The CDR3 consists of 13 residues. Between the trimmed V and J ends, which lost 5 bases and 13 bases, there was a span of 18 bases. Germline V CDR1 and CDR2: GTSNPN, SVGIG (reference sequence). Here the CDR3 DNA reads TGTGCCTGGGCGACTGCTGGAGGTTCCCCCCTCCACTTT. The encoded protein is CAWATAGGSPLHF.

This clone was seen once. The gene calls are TRBV28 and TRBJ2-7; D might be TRBD2 (7 bases). The CDR3 is 15 amino acids. CDR1 is MDHEN and CDR2 is SYDVKM in the germline V gene. The V end was cut by 6 bases, the J end by 5 bases, with 20 bases between. DNA for the CDR3: TGTGCCAGCAGCACACCTGGGGGGGGCAGGGACGAGCAGTACTTC. Its protein product is CASSTPGGGRDEQYF.

The V and J genes are TRBV29-1 and TRBJ2-7, with 12 nucleotides matching TRBD1. This CDR3 has 15 amino acids. The ends lost 3 bases at V and 2 bases at J; junction bases unmatched: 5. Germline-derived CDR1 and CDR2 are SQVTM and ANQGSEA. The CDR3 region is CSVDGGTGGPYEQYF. DNA for the CDR3: TGCAGCGTTGATGGGGGGACAGGGGGCCCCTACGAGCAGTACTTC.